The rows below give T cell receptor beta chains drawn from one sample of a study of T cells after yellow fever vaccination. MiXCR, applied by TCRdb to the 5' RACE reads, yields one record per CDR3 protein. Here the sample spans approximately 450,000 distinct CDR3 sequences, around a sixth being singletons. The source material was PBMCs, sampled before the yellow fever booster vaccination. The receptors derive from a man in his late teens or twenties who received the YFV17D yellow fever vaccine. CDR3s include the opening cysteine and the closing phenylalanine or tryptophan. D genes are given only for firm matches. Size is omitted from some rows. Given values are once, few, many or a class for expanded clones.

size	V	J	D	CDR3
.	TRBV9	TRBJ1-2	TRBD1	CASGVEDRGLSNYGYTF
.	TRBV7-2	TRBJ2-7	.	CASSSNSEQYF
.	TRBV12-3/TRBV12-4	TRBJ1-1	TRBD1	CASSLGGGSHMNTEAFF
.	TRBV28	TRBJ1-1	.	CASSPRRTTEAFF
.	TRBV4-1	TRBJ2-6	.	CASRPTGYGANVLTF
.	TRBV20-1	TRBJ1-1	.	CSAIPPGRVNTEAFF
.	TRBV5-1	TRBJ2-1	TRBD2	CASSLVAGGSNEQFF
few	TRBV6-6	TRBJ2-1	TRBD1	CASSLQGVSYNEQFF
.	TRBV5-8	TRBJ2-2	TRBD1	CASSLGQGANTGELFF
few	TRBV20-1	TRBJ2-5	.	CSARVLAAYQETQYF
.	TRBV7-9	TRBJ1-3	.	CASSLERGNTIYF
few	TRBV3-1	TRBJ2-3	TRBD2	CASSQDEGGRTDTQYF
few	TRBV6-5	TRBJ1-5	.	CASSPGGGRSNQPQHF
few	TRBV4-2	TRBJ1-1	.	CASSQDVTNEAFF
.	TRBV7-2	TRBJ2-5	.	CASSPVLVETQYF
many	TRBV6-2/TRBV6-3	TRBJ2-5	TRBD1	CASSPGTGNRETQYF
few	TRBV27	TRBJ1-2	.	CASRNTGSDYGYTF
.	TRBV25-1	TRBJ1-1	TRBD1	CASSEYSTGRAFF
few	TRBV29-1	TRBJ2-1	TRBD2	CSVSGTSGGGPLNEQFF
few	TRBV27	TRBJ2-3	.	CASSLADSDTQYF
.	TRBV6-5	TRBJ2-5	.	CASSYSFTSTGETQYF
few	TRBV7-9	TRBJ2-3	TRBD1	CASSSSKGAGHF
.	TRBV7-3	TRBJ1-1	.	CASSLSNTPNTEAFF
few	TRBV19	TRBJ2-1	TRBD2	CASSMGGGPGNEQFF
.	TRBV30	TRBJ2-7	.	CAWSPGPGYEQYF
.	TRBV7-2	TRBJ2-1	.	CASSADKSSYNEQFF
few	TRBV7-2	TRBJ2-3	.	CASSLVGAGTDTQYF
few	TRBV12-3/TRBV12-4	TRBJ2-5	.	CASSPRAGGALMETQYF
.	TRBV12-3/TRBV12-4	TRBJ2-5	.	CASSLRKWETQYF
.	TRBV25-1	TRBJ2-6	.	CASSEYLGAGANVLTF
few	TRBV12-3/TRBV12-4	TRBJ2-3	.	CASSLRLATQYF
.	TRBV6-6	TRBJ2-3	.	CASSYGGTGNTDTQYF
.	TRBV7-2	TRBJ2-3	.	CASSLFGWGTRTADTQYF
many	TRBV4-3	TRBJ2-3	.	CASRLGGASTDTQYF
few	TRBV5-1	TRBJ2-7	TRBD1	CASSPGQGTYLFYEQYF
.	TRBV20-1	TRBJ2-5	.	CSANLWRGLGETQYF
.	TRBV6-5	TRBJ1-1	.	CATTSGTEAFF
.	TRBV20-1	TRBJ2-4	.	CSATTGTSGGIQYF
.	TRBV18	TRBJ2-7	TRBD1	CASSPDRDEQYF
few	TRBV7-6	TRBJ1-2	TRBD1	CASSLDDRGTVYGYTF
few	TRBV28	TRBJ1-1	TRBD1	CASSKQGLRTEAFF
.	TRBV5-5	TRBJ1-2	.	CASSRGGANYGYTF
many	TRBV7-6	TRBJ2-1	.	CASSHPSGGQFF
few	TRBV19	TRBJ2-5	.	CASSMPGMTQYF
.	TRBV4-1	TRBJ1-1	.	CASSPGSSGGRASEAFF
.	TRBV20-1	TRBJ2-1	TRBD1	CSARRGGPKHYNEQFF
few	TRBV6-5	TRBJ2-5	.	CASSWGYQETQYF
.	TRBV27	TRBJ2-5	TRBD2	CASRPNGAGGPRETQYF
.	TRBV28	TRBJ1-1	.	CASSLPRDTEAFF
.	TRBV6-5	TRBJ2-7	TRBD1	CASRTGLHGEQYF
many	TRBV29-1	TRBJ2-1	TRBD1	CSAGDRGIYNEQFF
few	TRBV28	TRBJ2-4	.	CGSRGGRGTKNIQYF
.	TRBV11-2	TRBJ1-5	.	CASSLTQGNQPQHF
few	TRBV5-4	TRBJ2-4	.	CASSFLGAGIQYF
many	TRBV7-9	TRBJ1-1	.	CASSWGAGPEAFF
few	TRBV11-2	TRBJ2-3	TRBD1	CASCFLGQGASDTQYF
few	TRBV6-6	TRBJ2-1	TRBD1	CASSYTGVHNEQFF
few	TRBV9	TRBJ2-7	.	CASSPRTDLDEQYF
.	TRBV19	TRBJ1-1	.	CASSPERRNTEAFF
.	TRBV6-6	TRBJ1-5	.	CASTPIGQPQHF